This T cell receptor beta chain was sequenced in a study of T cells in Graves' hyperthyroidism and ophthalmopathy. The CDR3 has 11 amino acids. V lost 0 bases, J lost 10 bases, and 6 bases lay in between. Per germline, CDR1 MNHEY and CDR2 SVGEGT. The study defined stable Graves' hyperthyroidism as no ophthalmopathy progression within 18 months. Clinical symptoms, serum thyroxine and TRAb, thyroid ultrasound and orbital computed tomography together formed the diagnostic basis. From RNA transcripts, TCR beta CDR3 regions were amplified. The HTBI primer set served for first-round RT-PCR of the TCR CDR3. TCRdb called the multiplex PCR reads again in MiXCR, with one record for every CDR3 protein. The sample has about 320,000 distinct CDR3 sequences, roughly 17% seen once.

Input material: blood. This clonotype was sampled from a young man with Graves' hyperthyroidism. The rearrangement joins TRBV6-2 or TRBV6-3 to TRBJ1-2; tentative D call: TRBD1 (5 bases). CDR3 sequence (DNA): TGTGCCAGCAGTTACTCGGACATCTACACCTTC. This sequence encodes CASSYSDIYTF.